Sequencing of this T cell receptor (beta chain) was carried out in a study of shared clonotypes between healthy human individuals. The wider study: The people who gave samples were a couple of women and three men aged 18 to 49. Study-level results: Shared across a handful of donors were roughly 4.7% of the naive CD4 clonotypes.

Profiled with immunoSEQ multiplex PCR; TCRdb holds only in-frame clones, not every one. The sample shows 95,000 to 120,000 clones, 68% of them seen only once. The authors combined CD45RO+ cells with CCR7-negative CD45RA+ TemRA cells as CD8 memory. Of note for this clone: Its antigen is not known.

What was sequenced was memory CD8+ T cells sorted from blood. Subset here: CD45RO+ cells pooled with CCR7-negative TemRA cells. This receptor was taken from a young woman in good health.

The CDR3: CASSFEGTGVNQPQHF. The CDR3 coding sequence is TGTGCCAGCAGTTTTGAAGGGACAGGGGTAAATCAGCCCCAGCATTTT. V and J are TRBV28 and TRBJ1-5, with 10 bases identical to TRBD1. With 3 bases clipped from V and 4 bases from J, the junction kept 6 bases outside the gene matches. Germline V gene data show CDR1 as MDHEN and CDR2 as SYDVKM. The CDR3 contains 16 residues. The full variable domain, its missing parts supplied by reference TRBV28 and TRBJ1-5, is DVKVTQSSRYLVKRTGEKVFLECVQDMDHENMFWYRQDPGLGLRLIYFSYDVKMKEKGDIPEGYSVSREKKERFSLILESASTNQTSMYLCASSFEGTGVNQPQHFGDGTRLSIL.